This passage covers 26 T cell receptor beta chains from one sample sequenced in a study of beta chain features in type 1 diabetes. Expressed TCRB transcripts got sequenced, as all isolated RNA was reverse transcribed. TCRdb keeps only in-frame clones here, not all; method: immunoSEQ multiplex PCR. The sample lists approximately 150,000 clones, over 9.5% occurring once. Sequenced input: naive CD4+ T cells from blood. The receptors here all came from a man younger than 35 in good health.

This clone has only a few counts. Within the sample, other DNA sequences also encode this same CDR3. The chain combines TRBV19 with TRBJ2-5, with D perhaps matching TRBD1 (5 bases). Trimming pared 9 bases from V and 5 bases from J, leaving 10 bases between. This CDR3 spans 11 amino acids. The germline gives CDR1 LNHDA, CDR2 SQIVND (reference sequence). The CDR3 DNA follows: TGTGCCAGCTCTTCAGGGGAGACCCAGTACTTC. Protein sequence: CASSSGETQYF.

The rearrangement links TRBV30 to TRBJ2-7; the match to TRBD2 covers 8 bases. Trimming removed 5 bases from V and 4 bases from J; junction bases left unmatched: 7. CDR3 length: 13 amino acids. Germline V gives CDR1 GTSNPN, CDR2 SVGIG (reference sequence). CDR3 sequence reads: CAWSGGPLYEQYF. CDR3 nucleotide sequence: TGTGCCTGGTCGGGGGGGCCGTTATACGAGCAGTACTTC. The full variable domain, with the rest looked up from reference TRBV30 and TRBJ2-7, is SQTIHQWPATLVQPVGSPLSLECTVEGTSNPNLYWYRQAAGRGLQLLFYSVGIGQISSEVPQNLSASRPQDRQFILSSKKLLLSDSGFYLCAWSGGPLYEQYFGPGTRLTVT.

This chain uses TRBV7-2 with TRBJ2-5; 7 bases align to TRBD2. The J call may be wrong; the DNA end is better matched by TRBJ2-7. The CDR3 is 15 amino acids. Germline V gene data show CDR1 as SGHTA and CDR2 as FQGNSA. CDR3 nucleotides: TGTGCCAGCAGCTCCCCGGGACTACCATCCTACGAGCAGTACTTC. Translated, it gives CASSSPGLPSYEQYF.

J is TRBJ1-2 and V is TRBV30; a possible D gene is TRBD1 (5 bases). The CDR3 contains 12 residues. The V end was cut by 4 bases, the J end by 3 bases, with 9 bases between. Germline CDR1 is GTSNPN and CDR2 is SVGIG (reference sequence). The CDR3: CAWTGFDYGYTF. In DNA form, the CDR3 reads TGTGCCTGGACAGGGTTCGACTATGGCTACACCTTC.

This clone has only a few counts. DNA of the CDR3: TGTGCCAGCAGCTTAGCCGGGTTGAACACTGAAGCTTTCTTT. Amino acid sequence: CASSLAGLNTEAFF. This sequence joins TRBV7-9 and TRBJ1-1; no clear D gene. Trimming took off 0 bases at V and 0 bases at J, with 5 bases between the two ends. Germline CDR1 reads SEHNR; CDR2 reads FQNEAQ (reference sequence). The CDR3 is 14 amino acids. Looking up the rest from reference TRBV7-9 and TRBJ1-1 gives the full variable domain: DTGVSQNPRHKITKRGQNVTFRCDPISEHNRLYWYRQTLGQGPEFLTYFQNEAQLEKSRLLSDRFSAERPKGSFSTLEIQRTEQGDSAMYLCASSLAGLNTEAFFGQGTRLTVV.

The chain carries TRBV30 and TRBJ2-1; 10 nucleotides match TRBD2. The germline V gene has CDR1 GTSNPN and CDR2 SVGIG (reference sequence). Unmatched junction bases numbered 2, after V lost 1 base and J lost 2 bases. The CDR3 sequence is 15 residues long. The CDR3 bases are TGTGCCTGGAGTGAAAGCGGGGGGGCCTACAATGAGCAGTTCTTC. Encoded protein: CAWSESGGAYNEQFF.

This clone was seen a handful of times. The J gene is TRBJ2-2, the V gene TRBV5-6, with 8 bases aligning to TRBD2. Germline V gene lookup returns CDR1 SGHDT and CDR2 YYEEEE. Germline trimming cut 3 bases from V and 4 bases from J; bases unmatched to any gene: 11. CDR3 length: 17 residues. The CDR3 bases are TGTGCCAGCAGCTCCCGGTGGCGGGGGGACCTCACCGGGGAGCTGTTTTTT. Its translation is CASSSRWRGDLTGELFF. The full variable domain, with the rest looked up from reference TRBV5-6 and TRBJ2-2, is DAGVTQSPTHLIKTRGQQVTLRCSPKSGHDTVSWYQQALGQGPQFIFQYYEEEERQRGNFPDRFSGHQFPNYSSELNVNALLLGDSALYLCASSSRWRGDLTGELFFGEGSRLTVL.

The genes are TRBV5-4 and TRBJ1-2, with 7 positions matching TRBD1. Germline V CDR1 and CDR2: SGHNT, YYREEE (reference sequence). Trimming at V came to 4 bases and at J to 4 bases, leaving 4 bases not matched to a gene. There are 13 residues in the CDR3. The CDR3 DNA reads as TGTGCCAGCAGCAATGGGACAGCCTATGGCTACACCTTC. Protein product: CASSNGTAYGYTF.

Details on this clone: The junction departs from germline at one end; a sequencing error may be responsible. The rearrangement uses TRBV11-2 and TRBJ2-1; 7 bases line up with TRBD1. This CDR3 is 13 amino acids long. Germline V gene sequence: CDR1 SGHAT, CDR2 FQNNGV. CDR3 sequence (DNA): TGTGCCAGCAGCCCGACAGGGAACAACGAGCAGTTCTTC. This codes for CASSPTGNNEQFF.

The rearrangement links TRBV7-2 to TRBJ2-5; no definite D call. From germline, CDR1 is SGHTA and CDR2 FQGNSA. This CDR3 comprises 14 residues. V was pared by 3 bases and J by 2 bases, with 10 bases between. DNA for the CDR3: TGTGCCAGCAGCTTGGAGTCGGAGCAAGAGACCCAGTACTTC. It encodes CASSLESEQETQYF.

This clone has just a few counts. The chain recombines TRBV9 with TRBJ2-5; 10 positions match TRBD2. The CDR3 is 15 residues long. The V segment lost 0 bases and the J segment 5 bases; nucleotides outside the gene matches: 4. Germline V gene sequence: CDR1 SGDLS, CDR2 YYNGEE. CDR3 coding DNA: TGTGCCAGCAGCGTAGGGCTAGCGGGGGCGGAGACCCAGTACTTC. Encoded protein: CASSVGLAGAETQYF.

The rearrangement joins TRBV7-3 to TRBJ2-3; no reliable D call. V dropped 2 bases and J dropped 4 bases, with 4 bases sitting between them. The CDR3 has 12 residues. Germline V gene data show CDR1 as SGHTA and CDR2 as FQGTGA. The CDR3 loop reads CASSLVADTQYF. The CDR3 DNA reads TGTGCCAGCAGCTTAGTCGCAGATACGCAGTATTTT.

V gene TRBV19 combines with J gene TRBJ1-6, with 7 bases aligning to TRBD1. Per germline, CDR1 LNHDA and CDR2 SQIVND (reference sequence). V gave up 7 bases and J gave up 7 bases; unmatched junction bases: 10. This CDR3 is 15 amino acids long. The CDR3 coding sequence is TGTGCCAGTAACTCGAGACAGGGATCAAATTCACCCCTCCACTTT. Protein sequence: CASNSRQGSNSPLHF.

The chain is built from TRBV25-1 and TRBJ1-4; the D gene is possibly TRBD1 (5 bases). The CDR3 loop spans 13 amino acids. Trimming stripped 7 bases from V and 5 bases from J, with 11 bases between. Germline CDR1 MGHDK, CDR2 SYGVNS. The CDR3 reads CASTDIVNEKLFF. In DNA form, the CDR3 reads TGTGCCAGCACGGACATCGTAAATGAAAAACTGTTTTTT. Based on the CDR3 plus reference TRBV25-1 and TRBJ1-4, the full variable domain is EADIYQTPRYLVIGTGKKITLECSQTMGHDKMYWYQQDPGMELHLIHYSYGVNSTEKGDLSSESTVSRIRTEHFPLTLESARPSHTSQYLCASTDIVNEKLFFGSGTQLSVL.

The CDR3 DNA is TGTGCCAGCACCCTGACCGGGACAGGGTTCCGAAAACTGTTTTTT. It codes for CASTLTGTGFRKLFF. The chain links TRBV5-6 to TRBJ1-4; 9 nucleotides align to TRBD1. This CDR3 has 15 residues. The germline gives CDR1 SGHDT, CDR2 YYEEEE. V lost 6 bases, J lost 10 bases, and 13 bases stayed unmatched. The whole variable domain, filled in from reference TRBV5-6 and TRBJ1-4, reads DAGVTQSPTHLIKTRGQQVTLRCSPKSGHDTVSWYQQALGQGPQFIFQYYEEEERQRGNFPDRFSGHQFPNYSSELNVNALLLGDSALYLCASTLTGTGFRKLFFGSGTQLSVL.

This clone occurred a few times. The chain recombines TRBV11-2 with TRBJ2-4; unclear D gene. The CDR3 covers 11 residues. Trimming took 5 bases from V and 6 from J, leaving 5 bases between them. From germline, CDR1 is SGHAT and CDR2 FQNNGV. CDR3 DNA sequence: TGTGCCAGCAGCCTGAGAAACATTCAGTACTTC. It is translated as CASSLRNIQYF.

The sample holds a few counts of this clone. The chain is built from TRBV2 and TRBJ2-4, with D perhaps matching TRBD1 (6 bases). The germline CDR1 and CDR2 sequences are SNHLY and FYNNEI. The CDR3 consists of 14 residues. Trimming removed 0 bases from V and 5 bases from J, with 8 bases in between. The CDR3, as DNA: TGTGCCAGCAGTGAAGCGTGGGGGCAAAACATTCAGTACTTC. Amino acids: CASSEAWGQNIQYF. Full variable domain (rest looked up from reference TRBV2 and TRBJ2-4): EPEVTQTPSHQVTQMGQEVILRCVPISNHLYFYWYRQILGQKVEFLVSFYNNEISEKSEIFDDQFSVERPDGSNFTLKIRSTKLEDSAMYFCASSEAWGQNIQYFGAGTRLSVL.

This clone has more than one count but fewer than ten. The DNA for the CDR3 is TGTGCCAGCAGCCCCTTAGGTGGAGGGCGGGAGACCCAGTACTTC. Protein: CASSPLGGGRETQYF. This sequence joins TRBV28 and TRBJ2-5; D possibly corresponds to TRBD2 (6 bases). CDR3 length: 15 amino acids. The V end lost 6 bases, the J end lost 5 bases, and 19 bases lay between the germline ends. CDR1 is MDHEN and CDR2 is SYDVKM in the germline V gene. The variable domain in full, completed from reference TRBV28 and TRBJ2-5, reads DVKVTQSSRYLVKRTGEKVFLECVQDMDHENMFWYRQDPGLGLRLIYFSYDVKMKEKGDIPEGYSVSREKKERFSLILESASTNQTSMYLCASSPLGGGRETQYFGPGTRLLVL.

V usage is TRBV6-6 and J usage is TRBJ2-3; 7 bases align to TRBD1. This CDR3 has 15 residues. J lost 1 base, V lost 8 bases, and 9 bases had no gene match. Germline CDR1 MNHNY, CDR2 SVGAGI (reference sequence). CDR3 amino acids: CASSLDRPRTDTQYF. In DNA form, the CDR3 reads TGTGCCAGCTCCTTGGACAGGCCCCGCACAGATACGCAGTATTTT.

This clone occurred a few times. CDR3 nucleotides: TGTGCCAGCAGCTTCCGACAGGGGAGTCCCTACGAGCAGTACTTC. Translated, it gives CASSFRQGSPYEQYF. The chain carries TRBV5-5 and TRBJ2-7; 8 bases match TRBD1. The V and J ends lost 2 bases and 2 bases, in that order; junction bases with no gene match: 6. CDR1 and CDR2 from the germline V gene are SGHKS and YYEKEE (reference sequence). This CDR3 contains 15 residues. The full variable domain, in which reference TRBV5-5 and TRBJ2-7 provide the parts outside the CDR3, is DAGVTQSPTHLIKTRGQQVTLRCSPISGHKSVSWYQQVLGQGPQFIFQYYEKEERGRGNFPDRFSARQFPNYSSELNVNALLLGDSALYLCASSFRQGSPYEQYFGPGTRLTVT.

This clone was recorded a few times. The chain joins TRBV6-6 to TRBJ1-1; TRBD1 is a possible D gene (5 bases). The germline V gene encodes CDR1 MNHNY and CDR2 SVGAGI (reference sequence). CDR3 length equals 15 residues. V was shortened by 0 bases and J by 1 base, with 9 bases between the two germline ends. The DNA of the CDR3 is TGTGCCAGCAGTTACTCGGGACTCCCGAACACTGAAGCTTTCTTT. Its protein product is CASSYSGLPNTEAFF.

The chain employs TRBV6-6 and TRBJ1-6; the D gene is possibly TRBD1 (5 bases). Per germline, CDR1 MNHNY and CDR2 SVGAGI (reference sequence). This CDR3 has 13 amino acids. V was trimmed by 10 bases and J by 7 bases, leaving 14 bases between them. As DNA, the CDR3 is TGTGCCACCTCACCCCGACAGAATTCACCCCTCCACTTT. Translated: CATSPRQNSPLHF.

The chain carries TRBV5-4 and TRBJ1-2; perhaps TRBD1 as D (5 bases). The germline V and J ends were trimmed by 9 bases and 3 bases, with 24 bases remaining between them. This CDR3 region has 16 residues. CDR1 and CDR2 from the germline V gene are SGHNT and YYREEE (reference sequence). CDR3 residues: CAITPPGVNADYGYTF. As DNA, the CDR3 is TGTGCCATCACCCCCCCGGGGGTAAACGCCGACTATGGCTACACCTTC.

V is TRBV4-1 and J is TRBJ1-6; 7 bases match TRBD1. Germline CDR1 MGHRA, CDR2 YSYEKL. There are 17 residues in the CDR3. V lost 0 bases, J lost 9 bases, and 11 bases stayed unmatched. Here the CDR3 reads CASSQEMAGGRSSPLHF. CDR3 DNA: TGCGCCAGCAGCCAAGAAATGGCAGGGGGACGGAGTTCACCCCTCCACTTT.

This clone was counted a few times. The chain carries TRBV18 and TRBJ2-5; TRBD2 agrees at 8 bases. The CDR3 consists of 16 residues. Germline V lookup: CDR1 KGHSH, CDR2 LQKENI. V was clipped by 1 base and J by 3 bases; unmatched bases: 7. The CDR3 bases are TGTGCCAGCTCACCACTTTTCGGGGGGGCCGAAGAGACCCAGTACTTC. It encodes CASSPLFGGAEETQYF.

The genes are TRBV7-2 and TRBJ2-3, with D hard to call. V lost 5 bases, J lost 2 bases, and 5 bases lay in between. There are 12 residues in the CDR3. The germline V gene has CDR1 SGHTA and CDR2 FQGNSA. Here the CDR3 reads CASSRVTDTQYF. In DNA form, the CDR3 reads TGTGCCAGCAGCAGAGTCACAGATACGCAGTATTTT.